This T cell receptor beta chain was retrieved from a study of blood T cells in healthy people across ages. Study-wide points: Both higher diversity and more naive CD4+ cells marked long-lived donors when set against aged donors. Observed TCR beta diversity per million T cells went down as age went up. This fall followed a roughly linear course with age.

At least 6 micrograms of total RNA were extracted per sample. Sample-barcoded 5' priming and a J-beta primer mix drove a second PCR of 7 to 11 cycles. MiXCR, run by TCRdb on the 5' RACE reads, gives a single entry per CDR3 protein. The sample lists around 1,500,000 distinct CDR3 sequences, roughly 27% seen once, with 7.7% in the top ten. This clonotype came up a few times. Its antigen is still unknown. This CDR3 comprises 15 residues. V was shortened by 4 bases and J by 3 bases, with 13 bases between the two germline ends. Germline CDR1 SEHNR, CDR2 FQNEAQ (reference sequence). Sequencing was carried out using blood. The V gene is TRBV7-9, the J gene TRBJ1-5, with TRBD1 as a possible D gene (5 bases). This receptor was obtained from a woman aged 30 to 39 in good health. The CDR3 loop is CASSSAQGDNQPQHF. The CDR3, as DNA: TGTGCCAGCAGCTCCGCTCAAGGGGACAATCAGCCCCAGCATTTT.